This T cell receptor (beta chain) stems from a study of blood T cell repertoires in COVID-19. Study context: The study drew acute and convalescent COVID-19 samples from the United States, Italy and Spain. In each case, the material was cDNA or gDNA derived from T cells, B-cell-depleted T cells, or PBMCs.

In the authors' workflow: For nucleated cells, counts were estimated from reference gene primer amplification. Profiling relied on immunoSEQ multiplex PCR, and the TCRdb table lists in-frame clones only, not all of them. The D gene and trimming were derived from the DNA, and the V and J assignments and clone size from that table. The sample yields 55,000 to 65,000 clones, more than 75% seen once. The CDR3 contains 14 residues. In germline, CDR1 is MDHEN, CDR2 SYDVKM. The chain couples TRBV28 to TRBJ1-4; tentative D call: TRBD1 (6 bases). Sequenced sample: peripheral blood. The sequence was collected from a human donor in a cohort sampled during active COVID-19. The chain's CDR3 is CASALGGPYEKLFF. The DNA of the CDR3 is TGTGCATCCGCCTTGGGGGGGCCTTATGAAAAACTGTTTTTT.